A selection of T cell receptor beta chains follows, all from one sample in a study of blood T cell repertoires in COVID-19. Only in-frame clones appear in the TCRdb table, and some are missing; sequencing was by immunoSEQ multiplex PCR. The table shows 150,000 to 200,000 clones, with roughly 80% occurring only once. Sequencing used peripheral blood. Receptor source: a woman between 65 and 79 years old with COVID-19, enrolled during active disease. Each CDR3 is given with its conserved first and last residue. Each record gives: J gene, D gene, V gene, clone size, CDR3 DNA, CDR3 protein. D genes are given only for firm matches. Clone size is not always given. Where it is, it says once, few, many or a class for expanded clones.

j_gene: TRBJ2-3; d_gene: TRBD2; v_gene: TRBV7-3; abundance: .; CDR3nt: TGTGCCAGCAGCACCTGGACTAGCGGGAGGGCTGGCACAGATACGCAGTATTTT; CDR3aa: CASSTWTSGRAGTDTQYF
j_gene: TRBJ2-2; d_gene: TRBD2; v_gene: TRBV5-1; abundance: .; CDR3nt: TGCGCCAGCAGCTTGGCACGACTAGCGGGTGGCACCGGGGAGCTGTTTTTT; CDR3aa: CASSLARLAGGTGELFF
j_gene: TRBJ2-1; d_gene: .; v_gene: TRBV28; abundance: .; CDR3nt: TGTGCCAGCAGTTTCTTGCGATACAATGAGCAGTTCTTC; CDR3aa: CASSFLRYNEQFF
j_gene: TRBJ2-7; d_gene: TRBD2; v_gene: TRBV5-6; abundance: .; CDR3nt: TGTGCCAGCAGCCTGCGGACTAGCGTCTACGAGCAGTACTTC; CDR3aa: CASSLRTSVYEQYF
j_gene: TRBJ2-2; d_gene: TRBD2; v_gene: TRBV19; abundance: .; CDR3nt: TGTGCCAGTAGTATTAGCGGACTAGCGGTTAACACCGGGGAGCTGTTTTTT; CDR3aa: CASSISGLAVNTGELFF
j_gene: TRBJ2-5; d_gene: TRBD1; v_gene: TRBV4-3; abundance: .; CDR3nt: TGCGCCAGCAGCCAAGTGCGGGGACAGGGAACGTCGGAGACCCAGTACTTC; CDR3aa: CASSQVRGQGTSETQYF
j_gene: TRBJ2-3; d_gene: TRBD2; v_gene: TRBV3-1/TRBV3-2; abundance: .; CDR3nt: TGTGCCACCCATAGCGGGAGGGTCACAGATACGCAGTATTTT; CDR3aa: CATHSGRVTDTQYF
j_gene: TRBJ2-1; d_gene: TRBD2; v_gene: TRBV30; abundance: many; CDR3nt: TGTGCCTCCGCTAGCGGGAGGGCCTACAATGAGCAGTTCTTC; CDR3aa: CASASGRAYNEQFF
j_gene: TRBJ2-3; d_gene: TRBD2; v_gene: TRBV6-2/TRBV6-3; abundance: once; CDR3nt: TGTGCCAGCAGTTTCTCATGGACTAGCGGGAGGACAGATACGCAGTATTTT; CDR3aa: CASSFSWTSGRTDTQYF
j_gene: TRBJ2-3; d_gene: .; v_gene: TRBV14; abundance: few; CDR3nt: TGTGCCAGCAGCCAAAAAAGACTGACGGTTTTGGATACGCAGTATTTT; CDR3aa: CASSQKRLTVLDTQYF
j_gene: TRBJ1-2; d_gene: .; v_gene: TRBV28; abundance: .; CDR3nt: TGTGCCAGCAGTTTATTGCAGGGCCCTATCTATGGCTACACCTTC; CDR3aa: CASSLLQGPIYGYTF
j_gene: TRBJ2-1; d_gene: .; v_gene: TRBV18; abundance: .; CDR3nt: TGTGCCAGCTCACGATTCGGCGGAGAAAGCAATGAGCAGTTCTTC; CDR3aa: CASSRFGGESNEQFF
j_gene: TRBJ1-2; d_gene: TRBD1; v_gene: TRBV3-1/TRBV3-2; abundance: .; CDR3nt: TGTGCCAGCAGCCAAGCCGTCAGGGGGCAAGGCTACACCTTC; CDR3aa: CASSQAVRGQGYTF
j_gene: TRBJ1-4; d_gene: TRBD1; v_gene: TRBV18; abundance: .; CDR3nt: TGTGCCAGCTCAACGGAGAGGGGGCGAAGTGAAAAACTGTTTTTT; CDR3aa: CASSTERGRSEKLFF
j_gene: TRBJ2-1; d_gene: .; v_gene: TRBV11-3; abundance: .; CDR3nt: TGTGCCAGCAGCTTAGACGCAGACTACAATGAGCAGTTCTTC; CDR3aa: CASSLDADYNEQFF
j_gene: TRBJ2-3; d_gene: .; v_gene: TRBV7-2; abundance: .; CDR3nt: TGTGCCAGCAGCTTAGGAGGGGGTGGTGGTAGGACAGATACGCAGTATTTT; CDR3aa: CASSLGGGGGRTDTQYF
j_gene: TRBJ2-3; d_gene: .; v_gene: TRBV24-1; abundance: .; CDR3nt: TGTGCCACCAGTTTCCAGGGGGGCAGCACAGATACGCAGTATTTT; CDR3aa: CATSFQGGSTDTQYF
j_gene: TRBJ1-2; d_gene: .; v_gene: TRBV28; abundance: .; CDR3nt: TGTGCCAGCAGCCTCCGTGTCCATGGCTACACCTTC; CDR3aa: CASSLRVHGYTF
j_gene: TRBJ1-1; d_gene: .; v_gene: TRBV5-4; abundance: .; CDR3nt: TGTGCCAGCACCGACAGCACAAGACGCCCTGAAGCTTTCTTT; CDR3aa: CASTDSTRRPEAFF
j_gene: TRBJ2-7; d_gene: .; v_gene: TRBV5-1; abundance: once; CDR3nt: TGCGCCAGCAGCTTGGACGGGACTCCGGGCTACGAGCAGTACTTC; CDR3aa: CASSLDGTPGYEQYF
j_gene: TRBJ1-1; d_gene: .; v_gene: TRBV5-1; abundance: few; CDR3nt: TGCGCCAGCAGCTCCGGGAGGGCAGGGGTGAACACTGAAGCTTTCTTT; CDR3aa: CASSSGRAGVNTEAFF
j_gene: TRBJ2-7; d_gene: .; v_gene: TRBV7-9; abundance: few; CDR3nt: TGTGCCAGCAGCCCAATTTCAGGGGCGCCTCTCTACGAGCAGTACTTC; CDR3aa: CASSPISGAPLYEQYF